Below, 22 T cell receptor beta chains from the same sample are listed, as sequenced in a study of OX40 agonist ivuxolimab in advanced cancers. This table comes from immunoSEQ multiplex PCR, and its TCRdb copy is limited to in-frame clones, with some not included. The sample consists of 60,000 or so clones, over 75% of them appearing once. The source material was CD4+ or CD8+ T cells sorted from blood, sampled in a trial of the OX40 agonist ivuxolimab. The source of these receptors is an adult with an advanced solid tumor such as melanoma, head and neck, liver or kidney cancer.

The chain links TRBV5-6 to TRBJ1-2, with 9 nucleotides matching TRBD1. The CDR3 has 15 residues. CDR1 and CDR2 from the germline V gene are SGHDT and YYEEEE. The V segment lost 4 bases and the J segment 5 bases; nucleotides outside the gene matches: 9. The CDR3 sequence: CASSPFRGQGYGYTF. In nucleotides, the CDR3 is TGTGCCAGCAGCCCCTTCCGGGGACAGGGATATGGCTACACCTTC.

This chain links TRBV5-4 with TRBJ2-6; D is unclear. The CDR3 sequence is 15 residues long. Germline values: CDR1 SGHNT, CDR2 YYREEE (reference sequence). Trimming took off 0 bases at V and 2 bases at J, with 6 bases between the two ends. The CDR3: CASSLASTGANVLTF. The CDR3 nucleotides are TGTGCCAGCAGCTTGGCCAGTACTGGGGCCAACGTCCTGACTTTC.

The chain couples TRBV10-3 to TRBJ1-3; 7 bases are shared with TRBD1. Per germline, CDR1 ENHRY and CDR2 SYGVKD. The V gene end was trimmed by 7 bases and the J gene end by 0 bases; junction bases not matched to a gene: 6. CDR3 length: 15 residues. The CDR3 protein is CAITGTADSGNTIYF. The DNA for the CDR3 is TGTGCCATCACCGGGACAGCCGACTCTGGAAACACCATATATTTT.

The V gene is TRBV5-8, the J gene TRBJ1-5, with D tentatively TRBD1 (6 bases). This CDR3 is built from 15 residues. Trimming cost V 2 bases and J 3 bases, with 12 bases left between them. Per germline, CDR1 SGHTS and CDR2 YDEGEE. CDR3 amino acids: CASSFTGTNNQPQHF. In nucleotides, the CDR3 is TGTGCCAGCAGCTTCACAGGGACAAACAATCAGCCCCAGCATTTT.

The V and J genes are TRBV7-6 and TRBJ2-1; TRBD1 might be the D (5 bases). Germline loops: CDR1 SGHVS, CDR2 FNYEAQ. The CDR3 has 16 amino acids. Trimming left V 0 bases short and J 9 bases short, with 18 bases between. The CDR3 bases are TGTGCCAGCAGCTTAGCGAACGCCCACCAAAGGGGTGAGCAGTTCTTC. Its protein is CASSLANAHQRGEQFF.

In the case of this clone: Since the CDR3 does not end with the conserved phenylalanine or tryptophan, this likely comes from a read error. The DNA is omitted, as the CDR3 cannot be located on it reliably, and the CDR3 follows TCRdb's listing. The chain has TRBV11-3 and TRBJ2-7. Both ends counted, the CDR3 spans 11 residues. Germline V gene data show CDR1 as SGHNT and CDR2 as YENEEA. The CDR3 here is CASSLMPGPTA.

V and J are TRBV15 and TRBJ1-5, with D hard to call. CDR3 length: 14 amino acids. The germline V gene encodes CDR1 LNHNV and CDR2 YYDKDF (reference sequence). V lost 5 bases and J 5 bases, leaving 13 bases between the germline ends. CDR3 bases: TGTGCCACCAGCGAGATCAACGAGTATCAGCCCCAGCATTTT. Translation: CATSEINEYQPQHF.

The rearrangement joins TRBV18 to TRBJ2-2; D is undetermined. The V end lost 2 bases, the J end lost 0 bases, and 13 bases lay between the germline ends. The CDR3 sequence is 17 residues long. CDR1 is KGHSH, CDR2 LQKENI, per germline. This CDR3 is CASSPSQPIANTGELFF. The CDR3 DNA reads TGTGCCAGCTCACCATCACAGCCGATCGCGAACACCGGGGAGCTGTTTTTT. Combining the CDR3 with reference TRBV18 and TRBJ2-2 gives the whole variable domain NAGVMQNPRHLVRRRGQEARLRCSPMKGHSHVYWYRQLPEEGLKFMVYLQKENIIDESGMPKERFSAEFPKEGPSILRIQQVVRGDSAAYFCASSPSQPIANTGELFFGEGSRLTVL.

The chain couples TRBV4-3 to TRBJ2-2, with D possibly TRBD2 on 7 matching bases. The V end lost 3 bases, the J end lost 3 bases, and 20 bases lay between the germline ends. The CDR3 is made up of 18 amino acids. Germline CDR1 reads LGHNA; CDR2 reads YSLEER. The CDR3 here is CASSQGSEGEGYTGELFF. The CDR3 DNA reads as TGCGCCAGCAGCCAGGGTTCCGAGGGGGAGGGTTACACCGGGGAGCTGTTTTTT.

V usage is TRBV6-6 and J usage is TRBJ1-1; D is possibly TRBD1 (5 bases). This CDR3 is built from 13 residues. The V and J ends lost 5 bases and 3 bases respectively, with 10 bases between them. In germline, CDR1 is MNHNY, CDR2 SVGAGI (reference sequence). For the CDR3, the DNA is TGTGCCAGCAGTAGACAGTCTCACACTGAAGCTTTCTTT. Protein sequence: CASSRQSHTEAFF.

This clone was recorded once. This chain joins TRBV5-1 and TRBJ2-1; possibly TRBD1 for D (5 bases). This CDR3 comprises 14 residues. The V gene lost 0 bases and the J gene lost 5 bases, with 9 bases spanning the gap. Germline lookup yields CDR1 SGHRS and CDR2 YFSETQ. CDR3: CASSLAIGDNEQFF. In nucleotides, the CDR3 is TGCGCCAGCAGCTTGGCCATAGGGGACAATGAGCAGTTCTTC.

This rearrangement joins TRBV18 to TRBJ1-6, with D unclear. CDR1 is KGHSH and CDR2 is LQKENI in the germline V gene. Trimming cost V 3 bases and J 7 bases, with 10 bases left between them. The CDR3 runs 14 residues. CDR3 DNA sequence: TGTGCCAGCTCACCTAGCGATCGGAATTCACCCCTCCACTTT. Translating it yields CASSPSDRNSPLHF.

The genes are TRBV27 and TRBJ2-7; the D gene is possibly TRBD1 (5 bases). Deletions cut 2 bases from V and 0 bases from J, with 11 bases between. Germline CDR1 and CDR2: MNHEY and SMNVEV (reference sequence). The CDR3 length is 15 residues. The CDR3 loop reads CASSLGAGVSYEQYF. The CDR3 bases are TGTGCCAGCAGTTTAGGGGCAGGAGTCTCCTACGAGCAGTACTTC.

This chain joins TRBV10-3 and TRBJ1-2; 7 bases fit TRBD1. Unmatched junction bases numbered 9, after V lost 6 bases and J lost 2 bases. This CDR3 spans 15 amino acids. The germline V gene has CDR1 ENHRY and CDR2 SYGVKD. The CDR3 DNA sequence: TGTGCCATCAGCGTCCCGGGACAGAGCAACTATGGCTACACCTTC. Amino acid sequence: CAISVPGQSNYGYTF.

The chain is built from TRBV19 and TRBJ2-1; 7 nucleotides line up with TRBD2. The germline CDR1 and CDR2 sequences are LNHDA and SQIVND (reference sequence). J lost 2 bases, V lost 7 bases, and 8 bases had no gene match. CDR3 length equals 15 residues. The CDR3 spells CASTTTSEAYNEQFF. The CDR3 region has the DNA TGTGCCAGTACCACAACTAGCGAGGCCTACAATGAGCAGTTCTTC.

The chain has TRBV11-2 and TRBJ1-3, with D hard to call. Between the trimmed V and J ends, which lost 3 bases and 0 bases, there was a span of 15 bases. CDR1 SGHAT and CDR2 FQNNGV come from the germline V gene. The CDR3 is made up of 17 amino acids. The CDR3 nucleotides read TGTGCCAGCAGCTTGGGCACAGTTCTTTACTCTGGAAACACCATATATTTT. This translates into CASSLGTVLYSGNTIYF.

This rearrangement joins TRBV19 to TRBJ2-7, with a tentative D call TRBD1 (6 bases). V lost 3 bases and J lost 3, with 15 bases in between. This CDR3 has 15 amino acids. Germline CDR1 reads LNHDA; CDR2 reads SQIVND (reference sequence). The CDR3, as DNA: TGTGCCAGTAGTATCGCCCCAGGGGATAGCTACGAGCAGTACTTC. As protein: CASSIAPGDSYEQYF.

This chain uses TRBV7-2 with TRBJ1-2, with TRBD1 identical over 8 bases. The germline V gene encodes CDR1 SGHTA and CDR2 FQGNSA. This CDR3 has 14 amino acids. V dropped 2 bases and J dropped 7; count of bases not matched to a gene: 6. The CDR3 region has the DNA TGTGCCAGCAGCTTAATGCAGGGGGCAAGTGGCTACACCTTC. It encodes CASSLMQGASGYTF.

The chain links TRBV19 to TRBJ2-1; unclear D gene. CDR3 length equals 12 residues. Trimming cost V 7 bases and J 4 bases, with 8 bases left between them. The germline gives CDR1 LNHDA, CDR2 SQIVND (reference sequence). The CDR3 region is CASIDGYNEQFF. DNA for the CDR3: TGTGCCAGTATTGACGGGTACAATGAGCAGTTCTTC. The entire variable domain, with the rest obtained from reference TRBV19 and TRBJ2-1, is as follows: DGGITQSPKYLFRKEGQNVTLSCEQNLNHDAMYWYRQDPGQGLRLIYYSQIVNDFQKGDIAEGYSVSREKKESFPLTVTSAQKNPTAFYLCASIDGYNEQFFGPGTRLTVL.

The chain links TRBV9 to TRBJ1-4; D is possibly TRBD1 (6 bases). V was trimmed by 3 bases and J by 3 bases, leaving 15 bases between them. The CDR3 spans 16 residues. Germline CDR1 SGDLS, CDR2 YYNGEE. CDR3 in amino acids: CASSAGGANSNEKLFF. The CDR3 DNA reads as TGTGCCAGCAGCGCTGGGGGGGCCAACTCTAATGAAAAACTGTTTTTT. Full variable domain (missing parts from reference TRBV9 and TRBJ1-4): DSGVTQTPKHLITATGQRVTLRCSPRSGDLSVYWYQQSLDQGLQFLIQYYNGEERAKGNILERFSAQQFPDLHSELNLSSLELGDSALYFCASSAGGANSNEKLFFGSGTQLSVL.

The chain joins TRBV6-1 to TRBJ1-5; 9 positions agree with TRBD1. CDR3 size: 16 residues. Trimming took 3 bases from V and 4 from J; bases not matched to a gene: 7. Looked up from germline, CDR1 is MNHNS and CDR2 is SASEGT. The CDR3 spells CASSDTGQGSNQPQHF. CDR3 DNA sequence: TGTGCCAGCAGTGACACCGGACAGGGGTCGAATCAGCCCCAGCATTTT.

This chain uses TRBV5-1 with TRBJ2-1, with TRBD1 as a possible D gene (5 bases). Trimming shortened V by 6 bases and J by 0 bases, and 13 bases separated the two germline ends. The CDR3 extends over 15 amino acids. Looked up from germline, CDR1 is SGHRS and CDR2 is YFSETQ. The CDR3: CASTTSGSSYNEQFF. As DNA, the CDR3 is TGCGCCAGCACCACGTCAGGGTCCTCCTACAATGAGCAGTTCTTC.